Below are 12 T cell receptor beta chains sequenced from a single sample in a study of CD8+CD57+ T cells in acquired aplastic anemia. The use of genomic DNA as template underpinned the TCR beta VDJ and CDR3 profiling. TCRdb redid the calling of the reads with MiXCR, one entry per CDR3 protein. The table lists roughly 250,000 distinct CDR3 sequences, 47% of them singletons. Patients sequenced had flow cytometry evidence of CD8+CD57+ cell expansion. Specimen: sorted CD4+, CD8+, or CD8+CD57+ T cells (not recorded which) from PBMCs. The source is a human donor with aplastic anemia.

There are many counts of this clonotype. This chain links TRBV19 with TRBJ2-1; D possibly corresponds to TRBD2 (6 bases). There are 12 residues in the CDR3. V lost 1 base to trimming and J lost 10 bases, with 8 bases between them. Germline V lookup: CDR1 LNHDA, CDR2 SQIVND (reference sequence). The CDR3 sequence is CASSIGGGEQFF. Here the CDR3 DNA reads TGTGCCAGTAGTATAGGTGGGGGGGAGCAGTTCTTC. The full variable domain, in which reference TRBV19 and TRBJ2-1 provide the parts outside the CDR3, is DGGITQSPKYLFRKEGQNVTLSCEQNLNHDAMYWYRQDPGQGLRLIYYSQIVNDFQKGDIAEGYSVSREKKESFPLTVTSAQKNPTAFYLCASSIGGGEQFFGPGTRLTVL.

V gene TRBV4-2 combines with J gene TRBJ2-7, with D unclear. Germline assignment: CDR1 LGHNA and CDR2 YNFKEQ. The CDR3 extends over 17 amino acids. Trimming pared 5 bases from V and 0 bases from J, leaving 20 bases between. The CDR3 loop reads CASSVGVLGRSSYEQYF. The DNA for the CDR3 is TGTGCCAGCAGCGTAGGAGTTTTAGGGCGGAGCTCCTACGAGCAGTACTTC.

This clonotype was counted only a few times. This CDR3 reads CASSESTGASEQFF. The CDR3 coding sequence is TGTGCCAGCAGTGAATCTACAGGGGCGAGTGAGCAGTTCTTC. V usage is TRBV25-1 and J usage is TRBJ2-1; TRBD1 aligns across 7 bases. Germline V gene data show CDR1 as MGHDK and CDR2 as SYGVNS. Unmatched junction bases numbered 6, after V lost 1 base and J lost 9 bases. This CDR3 has 14 amino acids.

V gene TRBV11-3 combines with J gene TRBJ2-7; maybe TRBD1 (5 bases). Germline CDR1 and CDR2: SGHNT and YENEEA. Deletions cut 4 bases from V and 5 bases from J, with 18 bases between. The length of the CDR3 is 15 residues. CDR3 sequence: CASSSGSQLFHEQYF. In DNA, the CDR3 is TGTGCCAGCAGCTCAGGGTCCCAACTGTTCCACGAGCAGTACTTC.

This clonotype has just one count. The CDR3 spells CSASRGQGNSPLHF. The CDR3 region has the DNA TGCAGTGCTAGTCGGGGACAGGGGAATTCACCCCTCCACTTT. The chain uses TRBV20-1 and TRBJ1-6; 10 bases are a match to TRBD1. The V gene's germline CDR1 is DFQATT and CDR2 SNEGSKA (reference sequence). The CDR3 sequence is 14 residues long. V shed 3 bases and J 7 bases; nucleotides not matched to a gene: 3.

About this clonotype: The missing conserved phenylalanine or tryptophan at the end of this CDR3 makes a read error likely. This sequence joins TRBV5-1 and TRBJ1-1; the match to TRBD1 covers 8 bases. With V trimmed by 4 bases and J by 1 base, 6 bases remained unmatched. Germline values: CDR1 SGHRS, CDR2 YFSETQ. This CDR3 is 15 amino acids long. The CDR3 protein is CASSPGQGANTEAFL. CDR3 bases: TGCGCCAGCAGCCCCGGACAGGGAGCGAACACTGAAGCTTTCCTT.

This clonotype has a count of ten or more. J is TRBJ1-2 and V is TRBV7-8; 10 nucleotides match TRBD1. V shed 5 bases and J 4 bases; nucleotides not matched to a gene: 4. The CDR3 has 14 residues. CDR1 and CDR2 from the germline V gene are SGHVS and FQNEAQ. CDR3 sequence: CASSARDRGYGYTF. The CDR3 DNA follows: TGTGCCAGCAGCGCCCGGGACAGGGGCTATGGCTACACCTTC.

This clonotype was seen repeatedly, ten times or more. This chain joins TRBV5-6 and TRBJ2-1; 7 nucleotides agree with TRBD1. Germline lookup yields CDR1 SGHDT and CDR2 YYEEEE. V gave up 4 bases and J gave up 5 bases; unmatched junction bases: 15. There are 17 residues in the CDR3. The CDR3 DNA reads TGTGCCAGCAGCCCCACCGAGACAGGGAAAGGGGACAATGAGCAGTTCTTC. It yields the protein CASSPTETGKGDNEQFF.

This clonotype has at least ten counts. This rearrangement joins TRBV7-8 to TRBJ2-7; 11 nucleotides agree with TRBD2. The germline V gene has CDR1 SGHVS and CDR2 FQNEAQ. CDR3 length equals 17 residues. After removal of 5 bases from V and 3 bases from J, the junction contained 12 bases not matched to a gene. The DNA for the CDR3 is TGTGCCAGCAGCATTCGACCTAAACTAGCGGGAGTCTACGAGCAGTACTTC. Its protein is CASSIRPKLAGVYEQYF.

This clonotype has more than one count but fewer than ten. A clone one base away is much larger, so this may be a read error. V and J are TRBV7-9 and TRBJ2-2; no reliable D call. CDR3 length equals 15 residues. From germline, CDR1 is SEHNR and CDR2 FQNEAQ (reference sequence). Trimming cost V 5 bases and J 4 bases, with 14 bases left between them. CDR3 protein: CASSLRNSTTGELFF. The CDR3 DNA reads as TGTGCCAGCAGCCTCCGGAACAGTACCACCGGGGAGCTGTTTTTT.

V and J are TRBV5-6 and TRBJ2-7; D is perhaps TRBD1 or TRBD2 (7 bases each). The V end lost 4 bases, the J end lost 4 bases, and 15 bases lay between the germline ends. CDR3 length: 14 amino acids. Germline loops: CDR1 SGHDT, CDR2 YYEEEE. The CDR3 loop reads CASSPQGGAYEQYF. The DNA for the CDR3 is TGTGCCAGCAGCCCCCAGGGGGGGGCTTACGAGCAGTACTTC.

The rearrangement joins TRBV19 to TRBJ1-1, with D possibly matching TRBD1 (5 bases). Trimming pared 3 bases from V and 3 bases from J, leaving 20 bases between. The CDR3 length is 17 residues. Germline V CDR1 and CDR2: LNHDA, SQIVND (reference sequence). CDR3 loop: CASSIRTTAGEDTEAFF. Here the CDR3 DNA reads TGTGCCAGTAGTATCAGGACTACCGCGGGGGAGGACACTGAAGCTTTCTTT.